This TCR beta chain was captured by sequencing in a study of blood T cell repertoires in COVID-19. The repertoire was sequenced with immunoSEQ multiplex PCR; TCRdb's copy has only in-frame clones and lacks some. The sample has under 300,000 clones; around 89% are singletons. The CDR3 totals 16 residues. V was pared by 4 bases and J by 2 bases, with 16 bases between. Germline lookup yields CDR1 SGHRS and CDR2 YFSETQ. Input material: PBMCs or T cells enriched from blood (not recorded which). The rearrangement uses TRBV5-1 and TRBJ2-1, with a weak D call TRBD1 (6 bases). This receptor was taken from a woman aged 40 to 55 with acute COVID-19. Written as DNA, the CDR3 is TGCGCCAGCAGCCGGGTAGGGGGAAGACCCTACAATGAGCAGTTCTTC. Encoded protein: CASSRVGGRPYNEQFF.